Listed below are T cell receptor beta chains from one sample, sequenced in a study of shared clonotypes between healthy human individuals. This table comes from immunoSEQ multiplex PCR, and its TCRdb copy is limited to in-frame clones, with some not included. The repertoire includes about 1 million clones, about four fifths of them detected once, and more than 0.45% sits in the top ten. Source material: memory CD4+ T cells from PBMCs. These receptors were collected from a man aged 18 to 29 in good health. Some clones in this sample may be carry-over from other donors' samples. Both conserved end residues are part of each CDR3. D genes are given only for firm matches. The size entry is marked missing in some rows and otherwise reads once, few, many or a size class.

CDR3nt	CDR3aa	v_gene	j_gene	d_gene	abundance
TGTGCCAGCAGCATCCAGTCCTCTGGGGCCAACGTCCTGACTTTC	CASSIQSSGANVLTF	TRBV7-3	TRBJ2-6	.	.
TGTGCCATCAGTGAAGGGACAGGGGGCATCACCGGGGAGCTGTTTTTT	CAISEGTGGITGELFF	TRBV10-3	TRBJ2-2	TRBD1	.
TGTGCCAGCAGCTCCCCAGCGGGAGGGCCAATGAATGAGCAGTTCTTC	CASSSPAGGPMNEQFF	TRBV11-2	TRBJ2-1	TRBD2	.
TGCGCCAGCAGCTTGGGAATCGGGGTGGGGAATGAGCAGTTCTTC	CASSLGIGVGNEQFF	TRBV5-1	TRBJ2-1	.	once
TGCGCCAGCAGCTTCGGCTCGGGACAGAGGGCTGAAGCTTTCTTT	CASSFGSGQRAEAFF	TRBV5-1	TRBJ1-1	TRBD1	.
TGTGCCAGCAGTGATACGGGGGCCCCTCGAAACGAGCAGTACTTC	CASSDTGAPRNEQYF	TRBV25-1	TRBJ2-7	.	few
TGTGCCAGCAGTTACCGGGGCGACTGGTCCTTCTACGAGCAGTACTTC	CASSYRGDWSFYEQYF	TRBV6-5	TRBJ2-7	.	.
TGTGCCAGCAGCCGAGGGGGCCTAGCGGGAGGTTTACAAGAGACCCAGTACTTC	CASSRGGLAGGLQETQYF	TRBV11-2	TRBJ2-5	TRBD2	.
TGTGCCACCAGTTGGCGGGACAATGAGCAGTTCTTC	CATSWRDNEQFF	TRBV15	TRBJ2-1	.	.
TGTGCCAGCAGCTCCAGGACGGGAGGATCGGAGACCCAGTACTTC	CASSSRTGGSETQYF	TRBV7-2	TRBJ2-5	TRBD2	.
TGCGCCAGCAGCTTGGCTAGCGGGATGAACACCGGGGAGCTGTTTTTT	CASSLASGMNTGELFF	TRBV5-1	TRBJ2-2	TRBD2	.
TGTGCCAGCAGTCTGACTAGCGGGAGGCACGAGCAGTACTTC	CASSLTSGRHEQYF	TRBV27	TRBJ2-7	TRBD2	.
TGTGCCAGTTCGGGCGGATCTAATGAAAAACTGTTTTTT	CASSGGSNEKLFF	TRBV6-5	TRBJ1-4	.	.
TGTGCCAGCAGTTCTCGACAGGGGGGCGGCTACACCTTC	CASSSRQGGGYTF	TRBV28	TRBJ1-2	TRBD1	few
TGTGCCAGCATCCCGCACGGGGTGAACACTGAAGCTTTCTTT	CASIPHGVNTEAFF	TRBV28	TRBJ1-1	.	.
TGCAGCGTTCAGACCATAGGCACCGGGGAGCTGTTTTTT	CSVQTIGTGELFF	TRBV29-1	TRBJ2-2	.	.
TGTGCCAGCAGTGAAAAACCTAGCGGGGGGAGGGATGAGCAGTTCTTC	CASSEKPSGGRDEQFF	TRBV6-1	TRBJ2-1	TRBD2	.
TGTGCCACAGGACGGGGTGGTAGCAATCAGCCCCAGCATTTT	CATGRGGSNQPQHF	TRBV28	TRBJ1-5	.	.
TGTGCCAGCAGCTCCTTTGGGCAGGGGATAGGTAACACCATATATTTT	CASSSFGQGIGNTIYF	TRBV7-2	TRBJ1-3	.	.
TGTGCCAGCAGCTTAGCAGGGGCCAATGAGCAGTTCTTC	CASSLAGANEQFF	TRBV7-6	TRBJ2-1	.	.
TGTGCCACCAGCAGAGGCGGGAGCTCCAGAAGGAACACTGAAGCTTTCTTT	CATSRGGSSRRNTEAFF	TRBV15	TRBJ1-1	.	.
TGTGCCAGCAGTTACTCTCAGGGGACCTACGAGCAGTACTTC	CASSYSQGTYEQYF	TRBV6-6	TRBJ2-7	.	.
TGTGCCAGCAGCGCCAGTAGTTATGGCTACACCTTC	CASSASSYGYTF	TRBV5-4	TRBJ1-2	.	few
TGTGCCAGCAGCCCGGACAGGGGCTATGGCTACACCTTC	CASSPDRGYGYTF	TRBV5-6	TRBJ1-2	TRBD1	.
TGTGCCAGCAGTTTCCTCGTCCCCCGAGAGACCCAGTACTTC	CASSFLVPRETQYF	TRBV28	TRBJ2-5	.	.
TGTGCCAGCAGCTTGTCGGGAGGGCCGTCCCGCCAGAACTACGAGCAGTACTTC	CASSLSGGPSRQNYEQYF	TRBV7-9	TRBJ2-7	TRBD2	.
TGTGCCAGCAGCCAAAGGTGGAGGGGTAGCGGGAGGGCAGATACGCAGTATTTT	CASSQRWRGSGRADTQYF	TRBV4-2	TRBJ2-3	TRBD2	.
TGCGCCAGCAGCTTGGGCGGAGTCCAAGACTACGAGCAGTACTTC	CASSLGGVQDYEQYF	TRBV5-1	TRBJ2-7	.	.
TGTGCCAGCAGCTTGACTAGCGCCTCCTACAATGAGCAGTTCTTC	CASSLTSASYNEQFF	TRBV7-2	TRBJ2-1	TRBD2	.
TGTGCCAGCAGCTTTTTCAGTAATGAAAAACTGTTTTTT	CASSFFSNEKLFF	TRBV5-6	TRBJ1-4	.	.
TGTGCCAGCAGTCGAACTAGCGGTCGGTGGCAGTTCTTC	CASSRTSGRWQFF	TRBV28	TRBJ2-1	TRBD2	.
TGCGCCAGCAGCTCCGGGGGGGGCGCGGACACTGAAGCTTTCTTT	CASSSGGGADTEAFF	TRBV5-1	TRBJ1-1	.	.
TGCAGCGTTGCCACTATTCCCTACACTGAAGCTTTCTTT	CSVATIPYTEAFF	TRBV29-1	TRBJ1-1	.	many
TGCGCCAGCAGCTTAATTTTGGCGGGTGAGCAGTACTTC	CASSLILAGEQYF	TRBV5-1	TRBJ2-7	.	.
TGTGCCAGCAGTCAGGACAAGGCCTACAATGAGCAGTTCTTC	CASSQDKAYNEQFF	TRBV6-4	TRBJ2-1	.	.
TGTGCCAGCAGTGCGAATCCCGGGTTTCGCCCCCAGCATTTT	CASSANPGFRPQHF	TRBV5-5	TRBJ1-5	.	.
TGTGCCAGCAGCGTAGGGGGTAGCGGGGACCCCTACGAGCAGTACTTC	CASSVGGSGDPYEQYF	TRBV9	TRBJ2-7	TRBD2	.
TGTGCCAGCAGTGGGGACAGGACCGGAGAGACCCAGTACTTC	CASSGDRTGETQYF	TRBV27	TRBJ2-5	TRBD1	once
TGTGCCAGCAGTTTAGTGGGGTTGGGATCTGGGGCCAACGTCCTGACTTTC	CASSLVGLGSGANVLTF	TRBV27	TRBJ2-6	.	.
TGCGCCAGCAGCTCGGAAACAGGGGGGTACTACAATGAGCAGTTCTTC	CASSSETGGYYNEQFF	TRBV5-1	TRBJ2-1	TRBD1	.